The clone carrying this T cell receptor beta chain turned up a few times. The target antigen is unknown. TCR alpha and TCR beta cDNA libraries carrying sample barcodes and UMIs came from 5'RACE with constant-segment primers. MiXCR was run by TCRdb on the 5' RACE reads, yielding one entry per CDR3 protein. Of roughly 600,000 distinct CDR3 sequences in the sample, approximately 19% were seen once. The CDR3 loop spans 14 amino acids. Germline V gives CDR1 LNHNV, CDR2 YYDKDF (reference sequence). Trimming shortened V by 3 bases and J by 6 bases, and 11 bases separated the two germline ends. The record originates from a study of T-cell memory formation after mild COVID-19. Overall study: In these data, TCR clusters were largely donor specific.

Study-level findings and limits: Pre-infection memory contained some responding clones, which suggested that cross-reactive memory had joined. While clones contracting from day 15 to 85 were balanced between CD4 and CD8, later expanders leaned CD4+.

This clonotype was sampled from an adult woman who had mild COVID-19 (a few samples of this study predate the infection). Cell type and time point are not known. V and J are TRBV15 and TRBJ2-2; D is tentatively TRBD1 or TRBD2 (5 bases each). Sequenced material: PBMCs or a T cell subset sorted from them (not recorded which). The CDR3: CATSRGEPSGELFF. The CDR3 DNA sequence: TGTGCCACCAGCAGGGGGGAGCCATCCGGGGAGCTGTTTTTT.